These T cell receptor beta chains were read from a single sample in a study of response to subunit inactivated influenza vaccine. One entry per CDR3 protein, called by TCRdb with MiXCR from the RT-PCR reads. The table lists 450,000 to 500,000 distinct CDR3 sequences, 11% of them singletons. This specimen was PBMCs from blood, taken around seven weeks after vaccination. Receptors originate from a man aged 50 or older who received an inactivated influenza vaccine. Each CDR3 is given with its conserved first and last residue. The order of the fields is V gene, J gene, CDR3 protein.

v_gene: TRBV2; j_gene: TRBJ2-2; CDR3aa: CASSERRVGTGELFF
v_gene: TRBV11-2; j_gene: TRBJ2-1; CDR3aa: CASSMRWDSGYEQFF
v_gene: TRBV4-3; j_gene: TRBJ2-2; CDR3aa: CASSQDLGGGNTGELFF
v_gene: TRBV20-1; j_gene: TRBJ2-7; CDR3aa: CSAIGQRYEQYF
v_gene: TRBV13; j_gene: TRBJ1-1; CDR3aa: CASSLRGWSTEAFF
v_gene: TRBV3-1; j_gene: TRBJ2-5; CDR3aa: CASSQASVPQETQYF
v_gene: TRBV12-3/TRBV12-4; j_gene: TRBJ2-7; CDR3aa: CASSFRGIGSYEQYF
v_gene: TRBV5-1; j_gene: TRBJ2-5; CDR3aa: CASRKGQGRETQYF
v_gene: TRBV12-3/TRBV12-4; j_gene: TRBJ2-7; CDR3aa: CASSSRLAGDPYEQYF
v_gene: TRBV10-3; j_gene: TRBJ1-4; CDR3aa: CAISDGRSNEKLFF
v_gene: TRBV11-2; j_gene: TRBJ1-1; CDR3aa: CASSRLQGNTEAFF
v_gene: TRBV6-5; j_gene: TRBJ2-1; CDR3aa: CASSYPTALAGGFNWEQFF
v_gene: TRBV6-2/TRBV6-3; j_gene: TRBJ2-3; CDR3aa: CASSYFSGRAYGTDTQYF
v_gene: TRBV7-9; j_gene: TRBJ2-3; CDR3aa: CASSSRQVLTRTDTQYF
v_gene: TRBV7-2; j_gene: TRBJ2-3; CDR3aa: CASSLAGTSPTDTQYF
v_gene: TRBV14; j_gene: TRBJ2-1; CDR3aa: CASSQLSGLGWNEQFF
v_gene: TRBV6-5; j_gene: TRBJ2-7; CDR3aa: CASSYSTGSSYEQYF
v_gene: TRBV12-3/TRBV12-4; j_gene: TRBJ2-7; CDR3aa: CASSLSLGKSVGYEQYF
v_gene: TRBV27; j_gene: TRBJ2-1; CDR3aa: CASSLSGAANNEQFF